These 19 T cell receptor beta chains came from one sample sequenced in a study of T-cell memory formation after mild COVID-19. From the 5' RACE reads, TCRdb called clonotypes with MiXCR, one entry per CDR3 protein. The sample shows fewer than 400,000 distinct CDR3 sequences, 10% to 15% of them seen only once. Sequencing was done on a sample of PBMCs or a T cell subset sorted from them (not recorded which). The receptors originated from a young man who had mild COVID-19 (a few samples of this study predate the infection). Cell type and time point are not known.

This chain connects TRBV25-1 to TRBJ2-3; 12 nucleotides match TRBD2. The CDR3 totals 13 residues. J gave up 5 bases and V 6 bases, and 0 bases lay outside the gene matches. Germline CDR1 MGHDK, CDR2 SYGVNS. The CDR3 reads CASRGLAGDTQYF. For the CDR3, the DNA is TGTGCCAGCAGGGGACTAGCGGGAGATACGCAGTATTTT.

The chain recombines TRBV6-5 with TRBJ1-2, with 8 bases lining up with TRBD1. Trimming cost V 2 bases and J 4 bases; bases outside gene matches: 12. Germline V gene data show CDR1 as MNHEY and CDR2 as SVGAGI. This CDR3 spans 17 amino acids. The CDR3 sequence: CASSYPRQGKGLYGYTF. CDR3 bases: TGTGCCAGCAGTTACCCGCGACAGGGGAAGGGGCTCTATGGCTACACCTTC.

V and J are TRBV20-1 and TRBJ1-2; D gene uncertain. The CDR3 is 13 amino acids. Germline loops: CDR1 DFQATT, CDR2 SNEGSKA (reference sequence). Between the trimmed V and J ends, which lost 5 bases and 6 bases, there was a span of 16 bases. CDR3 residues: CSAPRWAGDGYTF. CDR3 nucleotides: TGCAGTGCTCCCAGATGGGCCGGGGATGGCTACACCTTC.

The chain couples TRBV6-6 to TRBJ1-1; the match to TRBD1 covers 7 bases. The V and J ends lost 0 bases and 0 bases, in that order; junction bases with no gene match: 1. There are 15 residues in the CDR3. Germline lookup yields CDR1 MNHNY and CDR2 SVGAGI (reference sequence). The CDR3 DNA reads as TGTGCCAGCAGTTACTCGACAGGGCTGAACACTGAAGCTTTCTTT. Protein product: CASSYSTGLNTEAFF.

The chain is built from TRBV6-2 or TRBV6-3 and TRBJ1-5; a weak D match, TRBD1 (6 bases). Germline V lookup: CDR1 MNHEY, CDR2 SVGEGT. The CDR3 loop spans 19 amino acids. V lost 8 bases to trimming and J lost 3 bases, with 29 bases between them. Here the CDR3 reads CASGPMVGGIPATNQPQHF. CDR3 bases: TGTGCCAGCGGACCCATGGTGGGGGGCATTCCAGCGACCAATCAGCCCCAGCATTTT.

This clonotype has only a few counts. The CDR3: CATSGQLTDTQYF. CDR3 sequence (DNA): TGTGCCACCAGTGGACAGCTCACAGATACGCAGTATTTT. The V call is TRBV24-1, the J call TRBJ2-3, with D perhaps TRBD1 (5 bases). Trimming took 5 bases from V and 2 from J, leaving 7 bases between them. The length of the CDR3 is 13 residues. Germline V lookup: CDR1 KGHDR, CDR2 SFDVKD.

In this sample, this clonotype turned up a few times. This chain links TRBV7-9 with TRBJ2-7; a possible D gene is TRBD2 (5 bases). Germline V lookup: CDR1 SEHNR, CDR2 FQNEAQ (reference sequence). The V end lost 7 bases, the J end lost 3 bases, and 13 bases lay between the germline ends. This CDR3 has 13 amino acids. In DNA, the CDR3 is TGTGCCAGCACCTCTGGTGGGAGCTACGAGCAGTACGTC. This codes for CASTSGGSYEQYV.

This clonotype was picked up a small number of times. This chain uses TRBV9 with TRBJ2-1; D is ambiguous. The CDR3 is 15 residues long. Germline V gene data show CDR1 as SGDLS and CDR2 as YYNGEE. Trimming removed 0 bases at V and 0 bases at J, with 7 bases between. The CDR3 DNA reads TGTGCCAGCAGCGTAGGAGTGAGCTCCTACAATGAGCAGTTCTTC. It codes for CASSVGVSSYNEQFF.

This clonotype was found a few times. This CDR3 is CASSKGTGGYEQYF. In DNA form, the CDR3 reads TGTGCCAGCAGCAAGGGGACAGGGGGCTACGAGCAGTACTTC. The chain carries TRBV7-6 and TRBJ2-7; 11 bases map to TRBD1. Germline V gene lookup returns CDR1 SGHVS and CDR2 FNYEAQ. Trimming took 5 bases from V and 3 from J; bases not matched to a gene: 3. The CDR3 length is 14 residues.

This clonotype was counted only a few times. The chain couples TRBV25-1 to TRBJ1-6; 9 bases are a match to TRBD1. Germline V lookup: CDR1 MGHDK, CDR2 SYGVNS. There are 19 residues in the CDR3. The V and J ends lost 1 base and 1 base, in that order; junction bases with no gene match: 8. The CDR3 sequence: CASSESPGQGGSYNSPLHF. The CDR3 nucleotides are TGTGCCAGCAGTGAATCCCCGGGACAGGGTGGATCCTATAATTCACCCCTCCACTTT. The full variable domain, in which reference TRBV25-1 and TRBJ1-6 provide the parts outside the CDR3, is EADIYQTPRYLVIGTGKKITLECSQTMGHDKMYWYQQDPGMELHLIHYSYGVNSTEKGDLSSESTVSRIRTEHFPLTLESARPSHTSQYLCASSESPGQGGSYNSPLHFGNGTRLTVT.

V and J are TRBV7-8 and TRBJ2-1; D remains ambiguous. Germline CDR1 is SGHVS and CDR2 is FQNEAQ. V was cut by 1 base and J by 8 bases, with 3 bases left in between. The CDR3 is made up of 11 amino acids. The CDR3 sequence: CASSLDDEQFF. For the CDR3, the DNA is TGTGCCAGCAGCTTAGATGATGAGCAGTTCTTC.

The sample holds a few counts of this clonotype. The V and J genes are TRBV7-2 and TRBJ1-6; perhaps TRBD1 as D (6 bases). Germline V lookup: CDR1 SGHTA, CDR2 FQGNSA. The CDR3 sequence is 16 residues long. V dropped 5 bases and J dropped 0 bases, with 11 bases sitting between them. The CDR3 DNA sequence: TGTGCCAGCAGCCCCCAGACAGGCTCCTATAATTCACCCCTCCACTTT. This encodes CASSPQTGSYNSPLHF. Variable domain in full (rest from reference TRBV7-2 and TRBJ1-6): GAGVSQSPSNKVTEKGKDVELRCDPISGHTALYWYRQSLGQGLEFLIYFQGNSAPDKSGLPSDRFSAERTGGSVSTLTIQRTQQEDSAVYLCASSPQTGSYNSPLHFGNGTRLTVT.

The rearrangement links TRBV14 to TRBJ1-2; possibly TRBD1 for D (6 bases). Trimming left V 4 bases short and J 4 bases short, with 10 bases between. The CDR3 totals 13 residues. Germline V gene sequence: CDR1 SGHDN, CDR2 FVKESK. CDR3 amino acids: CASSPDRSYGYTF. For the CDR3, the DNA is TGTGCCAGCAGCCCTGACAGGAGCTATGGCTACACCTTC.

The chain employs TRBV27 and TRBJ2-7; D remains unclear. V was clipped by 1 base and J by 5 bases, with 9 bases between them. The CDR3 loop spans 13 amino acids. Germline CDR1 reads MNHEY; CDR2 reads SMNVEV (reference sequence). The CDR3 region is CASSLFGRDEQYF. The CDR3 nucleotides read TGTGCCAGCAGTTTATTCGGCCGCGACGAGCAGTACTTC.

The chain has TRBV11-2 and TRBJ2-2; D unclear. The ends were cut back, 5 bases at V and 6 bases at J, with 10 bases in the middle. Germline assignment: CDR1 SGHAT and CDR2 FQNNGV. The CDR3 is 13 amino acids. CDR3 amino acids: CASSPIPPGELFF. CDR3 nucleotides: TGTGCCAGCAGCCCAATTCCCCCCGGGGAGCTGTTTTTT. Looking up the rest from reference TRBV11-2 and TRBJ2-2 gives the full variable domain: EAGVAQSPRYKIIEKRQSVAFWCNPISGHATLYWYQQILGQGPKLLIQFQNNGVVDDSQLPKDRFSAERLKGVDSTLKIQPAKLEDSAVYLCASSPIPPGELFFGEGSRLTVL.

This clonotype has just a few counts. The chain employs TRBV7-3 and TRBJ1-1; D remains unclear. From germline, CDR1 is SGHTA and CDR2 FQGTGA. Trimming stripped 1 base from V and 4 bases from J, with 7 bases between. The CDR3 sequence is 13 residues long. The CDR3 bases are TGTGCCAGCAGCTTAATCTTGGGCACTGAAGCTTTCTTT. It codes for CASSLILGTEAFF.

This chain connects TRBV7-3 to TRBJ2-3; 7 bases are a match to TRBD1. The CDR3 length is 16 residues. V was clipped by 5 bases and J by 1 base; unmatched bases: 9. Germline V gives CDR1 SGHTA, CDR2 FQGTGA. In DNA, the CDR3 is TGTGCCAGCAGCGAGGCGCGGACAGGCGGCACAGATACGCAGTATTTT. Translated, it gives CASSEARTGGTDTQYF.

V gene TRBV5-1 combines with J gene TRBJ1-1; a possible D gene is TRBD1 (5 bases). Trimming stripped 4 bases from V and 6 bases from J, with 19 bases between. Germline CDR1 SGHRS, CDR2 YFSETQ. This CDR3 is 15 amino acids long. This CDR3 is CASSPPGGSGAEAFF. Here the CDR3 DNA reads TGCGCCAGCAGCCCCCCTGGGGGAAGTGGAGCTGAAGCTTTCTTT. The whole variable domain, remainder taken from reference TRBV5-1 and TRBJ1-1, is KAGVTQTPRYLIKTRGQQVTLSCSPISGHRSVSWYQQTPGQGLQFLFEYFSETQRNKGNFPGRFSGRQFSNSRSEMNVSTLELGDSALYLCASSPPGGSGAEAFFGQGTRLTVV.

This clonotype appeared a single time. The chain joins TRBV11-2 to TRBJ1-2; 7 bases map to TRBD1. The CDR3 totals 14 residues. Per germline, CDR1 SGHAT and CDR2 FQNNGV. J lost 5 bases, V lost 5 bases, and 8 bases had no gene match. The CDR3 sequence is CASSHQGVVYGYTF. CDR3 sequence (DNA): TGTGCCAGCAGCCATCAGGGGGTCGTATATGGCTACACCTTC. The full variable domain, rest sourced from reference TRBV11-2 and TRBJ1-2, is EAGVAQSPRYKIIEKRQSVAFWCNPISGHATLYWYQQILGQGPKLLIQFQNNGVVDDSQLPKDRFSAERLKGVDSTLKIQPAKLEDSAVYLCASSHQGVVYGYTFGSGTRLTVV.